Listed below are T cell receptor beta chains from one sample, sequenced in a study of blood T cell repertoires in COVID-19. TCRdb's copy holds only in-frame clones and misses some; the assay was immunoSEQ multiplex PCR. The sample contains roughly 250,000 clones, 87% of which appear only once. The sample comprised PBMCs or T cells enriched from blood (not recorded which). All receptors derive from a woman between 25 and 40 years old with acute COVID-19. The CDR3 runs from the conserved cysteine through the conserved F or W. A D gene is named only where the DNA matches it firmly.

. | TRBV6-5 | CASSYRDIIYSPLHF
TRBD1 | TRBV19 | CASSIGGTGGIYNEQFF
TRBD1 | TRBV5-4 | CASSPDREEETQYF
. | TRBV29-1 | CSVGGTGNIQYF
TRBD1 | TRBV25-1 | CATAGPRTGKSSPLHF
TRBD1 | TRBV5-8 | CASSDRVSYEQYF
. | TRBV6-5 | CASSTQGNYGYTF
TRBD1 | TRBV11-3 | CASSHRGRKTEAFF
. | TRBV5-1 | CASSLDINTEAFF
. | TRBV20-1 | CSASVRQPGGEKLFF
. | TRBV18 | CASSRFGGSEAFF
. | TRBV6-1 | CASSELVDYGYTF
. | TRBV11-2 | CASSFSTEVFF
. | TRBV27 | CASVGGNTEAFF
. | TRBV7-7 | CASSLGTGYTGELFF
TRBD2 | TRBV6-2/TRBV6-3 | CASSYLRASGGASTDTQYF
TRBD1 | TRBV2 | CASSEEGGTEEVF
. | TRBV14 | CASSHSPQTGWPYEQYF
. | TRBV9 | CASSEGLRDTQYF
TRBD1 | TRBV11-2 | CASNRDRATEAFF
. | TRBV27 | CASSLIDRGGTDTQYF
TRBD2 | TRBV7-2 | CASSFGGSSYNEQFF
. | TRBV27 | CASRGSGETQYF
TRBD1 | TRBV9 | CASSGGGKDTEAFF
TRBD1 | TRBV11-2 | CASSPPGTGWNEQFF
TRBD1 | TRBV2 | CASSEGSDRDQETQYF
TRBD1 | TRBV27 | CASSRAGGSFDEQFF
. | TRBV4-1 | CASSQSQTAGYEQYF
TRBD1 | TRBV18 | CASSNLRDRLGGYTF
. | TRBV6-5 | CASRPTVGNTIYF
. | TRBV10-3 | CASRQDASNEQFF
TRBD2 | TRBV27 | CASSFGGNEQYF
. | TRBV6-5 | CASSETPGGDAFF
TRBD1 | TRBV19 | CASSIPLQGPLDYGYTF
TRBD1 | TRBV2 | CASRSDRASHQPQHF
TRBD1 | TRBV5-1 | CAGSLEGAGEKLFF
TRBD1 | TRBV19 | CASRLGQGAGGANVLTF
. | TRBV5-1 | CASSRTGDGSYNEQFF
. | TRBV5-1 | CASSLEPGNYGYTF